This passage covers 18 T cell receptor beta chains from one sample sequenced in a study of Graves' ophthalmopathy and Graves' hyperthyroidism (dated by TCRdb to about 2018). Data came from an Illumina HiSeq 2000. For repertoire sequencing, TCR beta CDR3 regions were amplified from RNA transcripts. The first round of RT-PCR was done with HTBI primers and the Qiagen OneStep RT-PCR kit, and was followed by a second round of multiplex PCR, then size selection and purification. TCRdb's own reprocessing of the public reads used fastp at Q25 and MiXCR and kept productive beta chains. Each entry merges the rows of one CDR3 protein and shows their most common DNA and genes. The sample table shows 1 million to 1.3 million distinct CDR3 sequences, and about 38% are seen once. The top ten clonotypes cover more than 9.5% of the sample. Sample: peripheral blood or thyroid tissue (not recorded which). Receptors originate from an adult man with Graves' hyperthyroidism.

This clonotype was detected a few times. This chain joins TRBV3-1 and TRBJ1-1; possibly TRBD1 for D (6 bases). V gave up 2 bases and J gave up 2 bases, with 9 bases separating them. From germline, CDR1 is LGHDT and CDR2 YNNKEL (reference sequence). The CDR3 length is 14 residues. The CDR3 DNA sequence: TGTGCCAGCAGCCAACGGGACACCAACACTGAAGCTTTCTTT. Translation gives CASSQRDTNTEAFF.

The table lists this clonotype with a few counts. A much larger clone differs from this one at a single base, so this may be a read error. The chain has TRBV29-1 and TRBJ1-2; D possibly corresponds to TRBD1 (5 bases). In germline, CDR1 is SQVTM, CDR2 ANQGSEA. The CDR3 sequence is 11 residues long. DNA for the CDR3: TGCAGCGTTGCCAGGGTAAATGGCTGCACCTTC. It yields the protein CSVARVNGCTF.

This clonotype occurred a few times. V and J are TRBV20-1 and TRBJ2-7; 16 bases match TRBD2. The CDR3 sequence is 15 residues long. The V and J ends lost 3 bases and 2 bases, in that order; junction bases with no gene match: 1. CDR1 is DFQATT, CDR2 SNEGSKA, per germline (reference sequence). The CDR3 here is CSASGTSGRAYEQYF. CDR3 coding DNA: TGCAGTGCTAGCGGGACTAGCGGGAGGGCCTACGAGCAGTACTTC.

A few counts support this clonotype. V and J are TRBV7-2 and TRBJ2-3; 7 bases align to TRBD2. CDR1 is SGHTA, CDR2 FQGNSA, per germline. The CDR3 runs to 16 residues. V shed 5 bases and J 1 base; nucleotides not matched to a gene: 9. The CDR3 loop is CASSRWEAGGTDTQYF. The CDR3 DNA reads as TGTGCCAGCAGCCGGTGGGAGGCGGGGGGCACAGATACGCAGTATTTT.

The genes are TRBV6-6 and TRBJ1-5; D is unresolved. V was trimmed by 6 bases and J by 7 bases, leaving 10 bases between them. Germline V gene sequence: CDR1 MNHNY, CDR2 SVGAGI (reference sequence). There are 12 residues in the CDR3. The CDR3 DNA is TGTGCCAGCAGCGACAACCGACAGCCCCAGCATTTT. This codes for CASSDNRQPQHF.

The rearrangement links TRBV6-5 to TRBJ1-1; D unresolved. V dropped 2 bases and J dropped 1 base, with 8 bases sitting between them. The CDR3 loop spans 14 amino acids. CDR1 and CDR2 from the germline V gene are MNHEY and SVGAGI. CDR3: CASSYRLPNTEAFF. The DNA of the CDR3 is TGTGCCAGCAGTTACCGGCTCCCGAACACTGAAGCTTTCTTT.

The chain employs TRBV5-4 and TRBJ1-2; D is uncertain. This CDR3 region has 15 residues. Per the germline V gene, CDR1 is SGHNT and CDR2 is YYREEE (reference sequence). Trimming stripped 4 bases from V and 2 bases from J, with 15 bases between. This CDR3 reads CASSRGGVVNYGYTF. CDR3 DNA: TGTGCCAGCAGCCGCGGTGGGGTGGTAAACTATGGCTACACCTTC.

The chain combines TRBV27 with TRBJ1-4; TRBD1 matches 9 bases. The V and J ends lost 6 bases and 4 bases, in that order; junction bases with no gene match: 6. The germline V gene encodes CDR1 MNHEY and CDR2 SMNVEV (reference sequence). The CDR3 has 15 residues. CDR3 bases: TGTGCCAGCAGGAAACAGGGGGCGCTTAATGAAAAACTGTTTTTT. This translates into CASRKQGALNEKLFF.

The genes are TRBV11-2 and TRBJ2-2; 11 nucleotides align to TRBD2. CDR1 is SGHAT and CDR2 is FQNNGV in the germline V gene. CDR3 length equals 16 residues. The V and J ends lost 5 bases and 4 bases, in that order; junction bases with no gene match: 6. CDR3 nucleotide sequence: TGTGCCAGCAGCCAAACTAGCGGGAGTAGCACCGGGGAGCTGTTTTTT. Protein sequence: CASSQTSGSSTGELFF. The full variable domain, with the rest looked up from reference TRBV11-2 and TRBJ2-2, is EAGVAQSPRYKIIEKRQSVAFWCNPISGHATLYWYQQILGQGPKLLIQFQNNGVVDDSQLPKDRFSAERLKGVDSTLKIQPAKLEDSAVYLCASSQTSGSSTGELFFGEGSRLTVL.

In this sample, this clonotype turned up once. The junction does not match germline at one end; this may be a read error. The J gene is TRBJ1-4, the V gene TRBV7-2; 7 bases are a match to TRBD1. The CDR3 totals 16 residues. Germline lookup yields CDR1 SGHTA and CDR2 FQGNSA. CDR3 sequence: CASSAEPGQNNEKPFF. DNA for the CDR3: TGTGCCAGCAGCGCAGAACCGGGACAGAATAATGAAAAACCGTTTTTT.

CDR3: CASRPGDSENTEAFF. The CDR3 nucleotides are TGCGCCAGCCGCCCCGGGGACTCGGAAAACACTGAAGCTTTCTTT. This chain links TRBV4-3 with TRBJ1-1; tentative D call: TRBD1 (5 bases). The germline V gene encodes CDR1 LGHNA and CDR2 YSLEER. This CDR3 is built from 15 residues. V lost 8 bases and J lost 2, with 18 bases in between.

The chain employs TRBV27 and TRBJ1-5; D is possibly TRBD1 (6 bases). There are 14 residues in the CDR3. Trimming shortened V by 8 bases and J by 0 bases, and 11 bases separated the two germline ends. CDR1 and CDR2 (germline): MNHEY, SMNVEV (reference sequence). DNA for the CDR3: TGTGCCAGCGCGACAGGTGTTAGCAATCAGCCCCAGCATTTT. Translating gives CASATGVSNQPQHF.

The chain joins TRBV10-3 to TRBJ1-5; perhaps TRBD1 as D (6 bases). V shed 10 bases and J shed 7 bases, with 23 bases lying between them. The germline gives CDR1 ENHRY, CDR2 SYGVKD. The CDR3 contains 15 residues. The CDR3 reads CASSHRVGPSQPQHF. CDR3 DNA sequence: TGTGCCAGCAGCCACAGGGTGGGTCCTAGCCAGCCCCAGCATTTT.

V and J are TRBV24-1 and TRBJ2-4, with D possibly being TRBD1 or TRBD2 (6 bases each). The CDR3 covers 15 residues. Germline CDR1 KGHDR, CDR2 SFDVKD. Trimming cost V 7 bases and J 7 bases, with 19 bases left between them. CDR3 residues: CATSVGGRESNIQYF. Written as DNA, the CDR3 is TGTGCCACCAGCGTGGGGGGCCGAGAGTCCAACATTCAGTACTTC.

This clonotype was seen many times. The rearrangement joins TRBV29-1 to TRBJ2-2; 9 nucleotides agree with TRBD2. Germline assignment: CDR1 SQVTM and CDR2 ANQGSEA. The V segment lost 5 bases and the J segment 2 bases; nucleotides outside the gene matches: 6. CDR3 length equals 15 residues. CDR3 coding DNA: TGCAGCGTTAGCCTAGCGGGGACCAACACCGGGGAGCTGTTTTTT. Encoded protein: CSVSLAGTNTGELFF.

V gene TRBV29-1 combines with J gene TRBJ1-2; D not certain. This CDR3 is 14 amino acids long. Germline CDR1 and CDR2: SQVTM and ANQGSEA. V gave up 8 bases and J gave up 0 bases, with 16 bases separating them. CDR3 protein: CSRVQADPNYGYTF. The CDR3, as DNA: TGCAGCCGGGTCCAGGCCGATCCTAACTATGGCTACACCTTC. Full variable domain (missing parts from reference TRBV29-1 and TRBJ1-2): SAVISQKPSRDICQRGTSLTIQCQVDSQVTMMFWYRQQPGQSLTLIATANQGSEATYESGFVIDKFPISRPNLTFSTLTVSNMSPEDSSIYLCSRVQADPNYGYTFGSGTRLTVV.

This clonotype appeared many times. The rearrangement joins TRBV2 to TRBJ1-5, with D maybe TRBD1 (5 bases). The CDR3 covers 13 residues. V was cut by 3 bases and J by 3 bases, with 6 bases left in between. In germline, CDR1 is SNHLY, CDR2 FYNNEI. This CDR3 is CASSEGPNQPQHF. DNA for the CDR3: TGTGCCAGCAGTGAGGGGCCCAATCAGCCCCAGCATTTT.

This clonotype has at least ten counts. This rearrangement joins TRBV14 to TRBJ1-1; TRBD1 matches 7 bases. With V trimmed by 4 bases and J by 4 bases, 9 bases remained unmatched. The V gene's germline CDR1 is SGHDN and CDR2 FVKESK. The CDR3 is 15 amino acids. CDR3 sequence: CASSRRTGASTEAFF. In nucleotides, the CDR3 is TGTGCCAGCAGCCGGCGAACAGGGGCGAGCACTGAAGCTTTCTTT.